A selection of T cell receptor beta chains follows, all from one sample in a study of control samples from healthy donors and cancer patients. Profiled with immunoSEQ multiplex PCR; TCRdb holds only in-frame clones, not every one. The profile shows roughly 180,000 clones, roughly 94% of them singletons. What was sequenced was blood. The receptors derive from a woman aged 18-35 years in good health. The conserved cysteine and the conserved F or W are not part of the CDR3 here. The order of the fields is V gene, J gene, CDR3 protein.

V gene: TRBV20-1; J gene: TRBJ2-5; CDR3 protein: SAGGRETQY
V gene: TRBV11-3; J gene: TRBJ2-1; CDR3 protein: ASSALAGPAPEQF
V gene: TRBV29-1; J gene: TRBJ1-2; CDR3 protein: SVDGTANYGYT
V gene: TRBV19; J gene: TRBJ2-5; CDR3 protein: ASSRGKTQY
V gene: TRBV5-4; J gene: TRBJ1-1; CDR3 protein: ASSLDRNEAF
V gene: TRBV23-1; J gene: TRBJ1-5; CDR3 protein: ASSRLVGGQPQH
V gene: TRBV5-4; J gene: TRBJ2-3; CDR3 protein: ASSGTSGGTDTQY
V gene: TRBV5-6; J gene: TRBJ2-1; CDR3 protein: ASSFTQGRGQF
V gene: TRBV11-3; J gene: TRBJ2-3; CDR3 protein: ASSLVAGAVDTQY
V gene: TRBV2; J gene: TRBJ1-5; CDR3 protein: ASSTPSPFMADSNQPQH
V gene: TRBV3-1/TRBV3-2; J gene: TRBJ1-1; CDR3 protein: ASSPQGVRTEAF